Listed below are T cell receptor beta chains from one sample, sequenced in a study of T cell repertoires in cytomegalovirus infection. TCRdb used MiXCR to reprocess the reads, holding one entry per CDR3 protein. Counted here are approximately 220,000 distinct CDR3 sequences, around two fifths occurring once; the ten biggest clones make up 59%. Antigens of these TCRs are unknown. The source material was CD8+ T cells from cultured PBMCs, sampled from culture after CMV antigen stimulation. The receptor source for this set is a human donor in good health (CMV status not recorded). Some clones in this sample may be carry-over from other donors' samples. Each CDR3 is given with its conserved first and last residue. The D gene is left open where the match is weak. The size field is filled for only some rows; it gives once, few, many or a size class.

j_call: TRBJ2-3; v_call: TRBV7-3; clone_size: many; d_call: TRBD2; cdr3_aa: CASSDRSGVSTDTQYF; cdr3_nt: TGTGCCAGCAGCGACCGTAGCGGGGTGAGCACAGATACGCAGTATTTT
j_call: TRBJ2-1; v_call: TRBV9; clone_size: once; d_call: .; cdr3_aa: CASSVGQGGREGNEQFF; cdr3_nt: TGTGCCAGCAGCGTAGGGCAGGGTGGGCGTGAGGGCAATGAGCAGTTCTTC
j_call: TRBJ2-6; v_call: TRBV6-2/TRBV6-3; clone_size: many; d_call: .; cdr3_aa: CASRPSGPPNVLTF; cdr3_nt: TGTGCCAGCAGGCCCTCGGGTCCTCCCAACGTCCTGACTTTC
j_call: TRBJ2-7; v_call: TRBV12-3/TRBV12-4; clone_size: .; d_call: .; cdr3_aa: CASSPSPGTGSYEQYF; cdr3_nt: TGTGCCAGCAGTCCGAGCCCCGGGACTGGCTCCTACGAGCAGTACTTC
j_call: TRBJ2-5; v_call: TRBV12-5; clone_size: .; d_call: TRBD1; cdr3_aa: CASGPGGRETQYF; cdr3_nt: TGTGCTAGTGGTCCAGGGGGTCGGGAGACCCAGTACTTC
j_call: TRBJ2-1; v_call: TRBV7-6; clone_size: .; d_call: .; cdr3_aa: CASSGVKYNEQFF; cdr3_nt: TGTGCCAGCAGCGGAGTGAAATACAATGAGCAGTTCTTC
j_call: TRBJ1-2; v_call: TRBV19; clone_size: once; d_call: .; cdr3_aa: CASTPSPRTGYTF; cdr3_nt: TGTGCCAGTACCCCCTCCCCTAGGACCGGCTACACCTTC
j_call: TRBJ2-7; v_call: TRBV7-8; clone_size: few; d_call: .; cdr3_aa: CASSLAGFNEQYF; cdr3_nt: TGTGCCAGCAGCTTAGCCGGGTTTAACGAGCAGTACTTC
j_call: TRBJ2-3; v_call: TRBV6-2/TRBV6-3; clone_size: few; d_call: .; cdr3_aa: CASRPLETDTQYF; cdr3_nt: TGTGCCAGCAGACCACTAGAGACAGATACGCAGTATTTT
j_call: TRBJ2-6; v_call: TRBV20-1; clone_size: few; d_call: .; cdr3_aa: CSARDHRGSGTLVSGANVLTF; cdr3_nt: TGCAGTGCTAGAGATCACAGGGGATCCGGGACTCTGGTCTCTGGGGCCAACGTCCTGACTTTC
j_call: TRBJ1-5; v_call: TRBV7-8; clone_size: many; d_call: .; cdr3_aa: CASSIKRHEGREPQHF; cdr3_nt: TGTGCCAGCAGCATAAAACGACACGAGGGGCGGGAGCCCCAGCATTTT
j_call: TRBJ2-7; v_call: TRBV27; clone_size: few; d_call: .; cdr3_aa: CASSLAGVAYEQYF; cdr3_nt: TGTGCCAGCAGTTTGGCTGGGGTGGCCTACGAGCAGTACTTC
j_call: TRBJ2-1; v_call: TRBV7-9; clone_size: .; d_call: TRBD2; cdr3_aa: CASSGLSGMNEQFF; cdr3_nt: TGTGCCAGCAGCGGACTAAGCGGGATGAATGAGCAGTTCTTC
j_call: TRBJ2-1; v_call: TRBV24-1; clone_size: .; d_call: TRBD1; cdr3_aa: CATSDLTDRGISYNEQFF; cdr3_nt: TGTGCCACCAGTGATTTGACGGACAGGGGGATCTCCTACAATGAGCAGTTCTTC
j_call: TRBJ2-7; v_call: TRBV6-1; clone_size: few; d_call: TRBD1; cdr3_aa: CASSTRGQGYEQYF; cdr3_nt: TGTGCCAGCAGTACCAGGGGACAGGGCTACGAGCAGTACTTC
j_call: TRBJ1-1; v_call: TRBV29-1; clone_size: .; d_call: .; cdr3_aa: CSAGEMNTEAFF; cdr3_nt: TGCAGCGCAGGGGAGATGAACACTGAAGCTTTCTTT
j_call: TRBJ2-1; v_call: TRBV6-8; clone_size: .; d_call: TRBD2; cdr3_aa: CASSRGLALGASYRDEQFF; cdr3_nt: TGTGCCAGTAGTCGAGGACTAGCGTTAGGCGCCTCTTACCGCGATGAGCAGTTCTTC
j_call: TRBJ1-1; v_call: TRBV27; clone_size: few; d_call: .; cdr3_aa: CASSLAGEEGTQAFF; cdr3_nt: TGTGCCAGCAGTTTAGCCGGGGAGGAGGGAACGCAAGCTTTCTTT
j_call: TRBJ2-5; v_call: TRBV20-1; clone_size: .; d_call: TRBD2; cdr3_aa: CSAERGDEETQYF; cdr3_nt: TGCAGTGCTGAGCGGGGGGACGAAGAGACCCAGTACTTC
j_call: TRBJ1-5; v_call: TRBV12-3/TRBV12-4; clone_size: .; d_call: .; cdr3_aa: CASSLPPTGRNSNQPQHF; cdr3_nt: TGTGCCAGCAGTTTACCACCAACGGGACGGAATAGCAATCAGCCCCAGCATTTT
j_call: TRBJ2-1; v_call: TRBV4-1; clone_size: few; d_call: TRBD2; cdr3_aa: CASSQAGTSVNEQFF; cdr3_nt: TGCGCCAGCAGCCAAGCCGGGACTAGCGTTAACGAGCAGTTCTTC
j_call: TRBJ2-5; v_call: TRBV7-9; clone_size: .; d_call: .; cdr3_aa: CASSLLDSLQETQYF; cdr3_nt: TGTGCCAGCAGCCTCCTCGACAGTCTCCAAGAGACCCAGTACTTC
j_call: TRBJ1-4; v_call: TRBV27; clone_size: .; d_call: .; cdr3_aa: CASSFRAGVNEKLFF; cdr3_nt: TGTGCCAGCAGTTTTAGGGCAGGGGTTAATGAAAAACTGTTTTTT
j_call: TRBJ2-1; v_call: TRBV7-4; clone_size: .; d_call: .; cdr3_aa: CASSPPPAANEQFF; cdr3_nt: TGTGCCAGCAGCCCCCCCCCCGCGGCCAATGAGCAGTTCTTC
j_call: TRBJ1-2; v_call: TRBV10-3; clone_size: few; d_call: .; cdr3_aa: CAISESRAVGYTF; cdr3_nt: TGTGCCATCAGTGAGTCGCGGGCCGTTGGCTACACCTTC
j_call: TRBJ2-3; v_call: TRBV7-9; clone_size: few; d_call: TRBD2; cdr3_aa: CASSLSGTRITDTQYF; cdr3_nt: TGTGCCAGCAGCCTCTCGGGGACTAGAATCACAGATACGCAGTATTTT
j_call: TRBJ2-1; v_call: TRBV27; clone_size: .; d_call: .; cdr3_aa: CASQLGGRRNEQFF; cdr3_nt: TGTGCCAGCCAACTCGGGGGGCGACGCAATGAGCAGTTCTTC
j_call: TRBJ2-7; v_call: TRBV4-1; clone_size: many; d_call: .; cdr3_aa: CASSHRGSPYEQYF; cdr3_nt: TGCGCCAGCAGCCACCGGGGGAGCCCCTACGAGCAGTACTTC
j_call: TRBJ2-5; v_call: TRBV12-3/TRBV12-4; clone_size: many; d_call: .; cdr3_aa: CASSRDTQETQYF; cdr3_nt: TGTGCCAGCAGTCGGGATACTCAAGAGACCCAGTACTTC
j_call: TRBJ2-2; v_call: TRBV7-9; clone_size: few; d_call: TRBD2; cdr3_aa: CASSSVGTSATGELFF; cdr3_nt: TGTGCCAGCAGCTCGGTGGGGACTAGCGCCACCGGGGAGCTGTTTTTT
j_call: TRBJ2-1; v_call: TRBV7-9; clone_size: few; d_call: .; cdr3_aa: CASSPRTDFYNEQFF; cdr3_nt: TGTGCCAGCAGCCCCCGGACGGATTTCTACAATGAGCAGTTCTTC
j_call: TRBJ1-1; v_call: TRBV12-3/TRBV12-4; clone_size: .; d_call: TRBD1; cdr3_aa: CASSRGTVSTEAFF; cdr3_nt: TGTGCCAGCAGCCGAGGGACAGTGAGCACTGAAGCTTTCTTT
j_call: TRBJ1-1; v_call: TRBV19; clone_size: .; d_call: TRBD1; cdr3_aa: CASSIRGQGYTEAFF; cdr3_nt: TGTGCCAGTAGTATAAGAGGACAGGGATACACTGAAGCTTTCTTT
j_call: TRBJ2-3; v_call: TRBV24-1; clone_size: .; d_call: .; cdr3_aa: CATSETGPDTQYF; cdr3_nt: TGTGCCACCAGTGAAACAGGGCCAGATACGCAGTATTTT
j_call: TRBJ2-7; v_call: TRBV19; clone_size: .; d_call: .; cdr3_aa: CASSVVHAYEQYF; cdr3_nt: TGTGCCAGTAGTGTCGTCCACGCCTACGAGCAGTACTTC
j_call: TRBJ1-3; v_call: TRBV2; clone_size: .; d_call: TRBD1; cdr3_aa: CATRIGQGNGNTIYF; cdr3_nt: TGTGCCACCCGAATAGGACAGGGTAACGGAAACACCATATATTTT
j_call: TRBJ2-2; v_call: TRBV7-9; clone_size: few; d_call: .; cdr3_aa: CASSLPRGSGELFF; cdr3_nt: TGTGCCAGCAGCCTCCCTCGTGGCTCAGGGGAGCTGTTTTTT
j_call: TRBJ2-5; v_call: TRBV15; clone_size: .; d_call: TRBD2; cdr3_aa: CATSRDGPSGGEETQYF; cdr3_nt: TGTGCCACCAGCAGAGATGGGCCTAGCGGGGGGGAAGAGACCCAGTACTTC
j_call: TRBJ2-1; v_call: TRBV25-1; clone_size: .; d_call: .; cdr3_aa: CASSEFKGRAYNEQFF; cdr3_nt: TGTGCCAGCAGTGAATTTAAGGGTAGAGCCTACAATGAGCAGTTCTTC
j_call: TRBJ2-1; v_call: TRBV25-1; clone_size: .; d_call: .; cdr3_aa: CASGPGPGPGDEQFF; cdr3_nt: TGTGCCAGTGGGCCGGGCCCCGGACCCGGCGATGAGCAGTTCTTC
j_call: TRBJ2-3; v_call: TRBV12-3/TRBV12-4; clone_size: .; d_call: TRBD2; cdr3_aa: CASTLGGATSTDTQYF; cdr3_nt: TGTGCCAGCACCCTCGGGGGGGCCACAAGCACAGATACGCAGTATTTT
j_call: TRBJ2-3; v_call: TRBV30; clone_size: few; d_call: TRBD2; cdr3_aa: CAWSGELAATDTQYF; cdr3_nt: TGTGCCTGGAGTGGAGAGCTAGCGGCCACAGATACGCAGTATTTT
j_call: TRBJ1-1; v_call: TRBV7-9; clone_size: .; d_call: .; cdr3_aa: CASSLGTGEAFF; cdr3_nt: TGTGCCAGCAGCCTCGGAACGGGGGAAGCTTTCTTT
j_call: TRBJ1-3; v_call: TRBV5-5; clone_size: few; d_call: .; cdr3_aa: CASSLSGAGNTIYF; cdr3_nt: TGTGCCAGCAGCTTGTCCGGGGCAGGAAACACCATATATTTT
j_call: TRBJ2-1; v_call: TRBV4-1; clone_size: .; d_call: .; cdr3_aa: CASSIPGGDEQFF; cdr3_nt: TGCGCCAGCAGCATCCCAGGGGGGGATGAGCAGTTCTTC
j_call: TRBJ1-2; v_call: TRBV6-8; clone_size: .; d_call: .; cdr3_aa: CASWDFSSANYVYTF; cdr3_nt: TGTGCCAGCTGGGACTTTTCTTCCGCTAACTATGTCTACACCTTC
j_call: TRBJ2-7; v_call: TRBV7-2; clone_size: few; d_call: TRBD2; cdr3_aa: CASSYSGSGYEQYF; cdr3_nt: TGTGCCAGCAGCTATAGCGGGAGTGGCTACGAGCAGTACTTC
j_call: TRBJ1-2; v_call: TRBV12-3/TRBV12-4; clone_size: .; d_call: .; cdr3_aa: CASSFMMRHNYGYTF; cdr3_nt: TGTGCCAGCAGTTTTATGATGAGACACAACTATGGCTACACCTTC
j_call: TRBJ2-7; v_call: TRBV7-9; clone_size: .; d_call: .; cdr3_aa: CASSSSRAVGSYEQYF; cdr3_nt: TGTGCCAGCAGCTCTTCCCGGGCTGTGGGTTCCTACGAGCAGTACTTC
j_call: TRBJ2-7; v_call: TRBV7-6; clone_size: many; d_call: .; cdr3_aa: CASSLTRSYEQYF; cdr3_nt: TGTGCCAGCAGCTTAACCAGGTCCTACGAGCAGTACTTC
j_call: TRBJ2-1; v_call: TRBV6-6; clone_size: few; d_call: TRBD2; cdr3_aa: CATTRGGTNLEQFF; cdr3_nt: TGTGCCACTACGCGGGGGGGGACGAATCTTGAGCAGTTCTTC
j_call: TRBJ1-1; v_call: TRBV7-9; clone_size: .; d_call: .; cdr3_aa: CASSLLGDAGEAFF; cdr3_nt: TGTGCCAGCAGCTTATTGGGGGACGCCGGGGAAGCTTTCTTT
j_call: TRBJ2-7; v_call: TRBV20-1; clone_size: .; d_call: .; cdr3_aa: CSARIGQLSYEQYF; cdr3_nt: TGCAGTGCTAGAATTGGACAGCTTTCCTACGAGCAGTACTTC
j_call: TRBJ1-5; v_call: TRBV28; clone_size: few; d_call: .; cdr3_aa: CASLRAGRHHQPQHF; cdr3_nt: TGTGCCAGTCTCAGGGCCGGCAGACATCATCAGCCCCAGCATTTT
j_call: TRBJ1-5; v_call: TRBV19; clone_size: .; d_call: TRBD1; cdr3_aa: CASKRDSSNQPQHF; cdr3_nt: TGTGCCAGTAAAAGGGACAGTAGCAATCAGCCCCAGCATTTT
j_call: TRBJ1-5; v_call: TRBV12-3/TRBV12-4; clone_size: few; d_call: .; cdr3_aa: CASSPETGHVSNQPQHF; cdr3_nt: TGTGCCAGCAGTCCGGAAACGGGACACGTAAGCAATCAGCCCCAGCATTTT
j_call: TRBJ1-2; v_call: TRBV7-2; clone_size: few; d_call: TRBD1; cdr3_aa: CAQPRGNNGYTF; cdr3_nt: TGTGCACAACCCAGGGGGAATAATGGCTACACCTTC
j_call: TRBJ1-1; v_call: TRBV4-1; clone_size: .; d_call: TRBD1; cdr3_aa: CASSFRDRPNTEAFF; cdr3_nt: TGCGCCAGCAGCTTTCGGGACAGGCCGAACACTGAAGCTTTCTTT
j_call: TRBJ2-7; v_call: TRBV28; clone_size: .; d_call: TRBD2; cdr3_aa: CASSRATERDAYEQYF; cdr3_nt: TGTGCCAGCAGTAGGGCGACGGAGCGGGACGCCTACGAGCAGTACTTC
j_call: TRBJ2-2; v_call: TRBV19; clone_size: .; d_call: .; cdr3_aa: CASRPRRDAKNTGELFF; cdr3_nt: TGTGCCAGTAGACCTAGAAGGGATGCTAAGAACACCGGGGAGCTGTTTTTT